This T cell receptor (beta chain) emerged from a study of monozygotic twins with inflammatory bowel disease. The CDR3 runs to 13 residues. Germline CDR1 is KGHSH and CDR2 is LQKENI. After re-calling the 5' RACE reads, TCRdb lists one entry per CDR3 protein, DNA absent. The sample data list 400,000 to 500,000 distinct CDR3 sequences. Sequences were obtained from blood. This sequence joins TRBV18 and TRBJ1-5; no DNA is available, so the TRBD1 call from TCRdb remains unchecked. This clonotype was sampled from a human donor with ulcerative colitis or Crohn's disease, or a healthy co-twin of an affected twin (not recorded which). CDR3: CASSVSGDQPQHF. The full variable domain, in which reference TRBV18 and TRBJ1-5 provide the parts outside the CDR3, is NAGVMQNPRHLVRRRGQEARLRCSPMKGHSHVYWYRQLPEEGLKFMVYLQKENIIDESGMPKERFSAEFPKEGPSILRIQQVVRGDSAAYFCASSVSGDQPQHFGDGTRLSIL.